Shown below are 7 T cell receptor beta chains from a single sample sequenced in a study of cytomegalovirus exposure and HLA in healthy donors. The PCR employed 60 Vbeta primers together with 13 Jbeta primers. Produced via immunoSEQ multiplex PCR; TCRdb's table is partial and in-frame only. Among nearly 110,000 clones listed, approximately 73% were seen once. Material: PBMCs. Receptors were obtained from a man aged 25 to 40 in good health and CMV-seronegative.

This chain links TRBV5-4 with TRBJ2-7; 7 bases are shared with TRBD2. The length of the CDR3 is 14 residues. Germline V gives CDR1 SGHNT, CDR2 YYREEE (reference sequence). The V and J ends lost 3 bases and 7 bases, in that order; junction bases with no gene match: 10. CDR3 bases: TGTGCCAGCAGCTCCCCGGGACTACCCCTGGAGCAGTACTTC. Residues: CASSSPGLPLEQYF.

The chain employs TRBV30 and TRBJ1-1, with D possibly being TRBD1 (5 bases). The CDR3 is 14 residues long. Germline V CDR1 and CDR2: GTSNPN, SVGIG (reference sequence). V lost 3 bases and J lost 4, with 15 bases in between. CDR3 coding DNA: TGTGCCTGGAGCGTTGGTCAGGGCAGCACTGAAGCTTTCTTT. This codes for CAWSVGQGSTEAFF.

The DNA for the CDR3 is TGTGCCAGCAGTAAGGGGGACAGGGGGCGTCTCACTGAAGCTTTCTTT. It translates to CASSKGDRGRLTEAFF. The chain is built from TRBV28 and TRBJ1-1, with 12 bases fitting TRBD1. CDR3 length equals 16 residues. J gave up 4 bases and V 5 bases, and 8 bases lay outside the gene matches. Germline assignment: CDR1 MDHEN and CDR2 SYDVKM. The full variable domain, rest sourced from reference TRBV28 and TRBJ1-1, is DVKVTQSSRYLVKRTGEKVFLECVQDMDHENMFWYRQDPGLGLRLIYFSYDVKMKEKGDIPEGYSVSREKKERFSLILESASTNQTSMYLCASSKGDRGRLTEAFFGQGTRLTVV.

The CDR3 coding sequence is TGTGCCATCAGTGAAGCTAGCGGGGGGAACAATGAGCAGTTCTTC. Translated, it gives CAISEASGGNNEQFF. J is TRBJ2-1 and V is TRBV10-3, with 11 bases fitting TRBD2. Germline assignment: CDR1 ENHRY and CDR2 SYGVKD. Trimming took 3 bases from V and 5 from J; bases not matched to a gene: 3. The CDR3 has 15 residues.

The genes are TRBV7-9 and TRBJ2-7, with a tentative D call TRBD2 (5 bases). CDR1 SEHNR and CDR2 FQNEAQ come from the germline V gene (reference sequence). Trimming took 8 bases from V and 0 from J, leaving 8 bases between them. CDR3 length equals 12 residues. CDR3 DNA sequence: TGTGCCAGCGAGGGCCTCTCCTACGAGCAGTACTTC. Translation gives CASEGLSYEQYF.

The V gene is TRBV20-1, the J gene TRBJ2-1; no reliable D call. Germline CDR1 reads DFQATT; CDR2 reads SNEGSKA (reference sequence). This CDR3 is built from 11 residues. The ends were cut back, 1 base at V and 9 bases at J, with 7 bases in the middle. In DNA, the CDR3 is TGCAGTGCTAGAGTCTTCGGTGAGCAGTTCTTC. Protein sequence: CSARVFGEQFF.

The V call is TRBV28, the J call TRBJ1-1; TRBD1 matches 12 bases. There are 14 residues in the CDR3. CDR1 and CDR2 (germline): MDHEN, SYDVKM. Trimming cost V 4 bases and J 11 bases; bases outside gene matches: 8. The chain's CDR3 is CASSSAGTGGWAFF. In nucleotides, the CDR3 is TGTGCCAGCAGTTCGGCAGGGACAGGGGGCTGGGCTTTCTTT.